This is a list of T cell receptor beta chains from one sample in a study of control samples from healthy donors and cancer patients. Some clones are missing from TCRdb's copy, which holds only in-frame ones; the method was immunoSEQ multiplex PCR. The sample lists 90,000 or so clones, about four fifths occurring once. Specimen: PBMCs. These receptors came from a man aged 70-80 years with lung cancer. Each CDR3 is given without its conserved first and last residue. The order of the fields is V gene, D gene, J gene, clone size, CDR3 protein. The D gene is left open where the match is weak. The size of a clone is reported for some rows only, either as once, few or many, or as a class for expanded clones.

v_call: TRBV27
d_call: NA
j_call: TRBJ1-3
clone_size: NA
cdr3_aa: ASSLQGSSGNTIY

v_call: TRBV5-4
d_call: NA
j_call: TRBJ1-1
clone_size: NA
cdr3_aa: ASSGQPNTEAF

v_call: TRBV18
d_call: NA
j_call: TRBJ2-3
clone_size: NA
cdr3_aa: ASSPTRGDTQY

v_call: TRBV12-3/TRBV12-4
d_call: TRBD2
j_call: TRBJ2-1
clone_size: few
cdr3_aa: AIGLAGKEQF

v_call: TRBV7-8
d_call: NA
j_call: TRBJ1-2
clone_size: NA
cdr3_aa: ASSLPRGAGGYT

v_call: TRBV18
d_call: NA
j_call: TRBJ2-1
clone_size: NA
cdr3_aa: ASSPPGVRGGNEQF

v_call: TRBV10-1
d_call: NA
j_call: TRBJ1-1
clone_size: NA
cdr3_aa: ASSGQTNTEAF

v_call: TRBV2
d_call: NA
j_call: TRBJ1-3
clone_size: few
cdr3_aa: ASSEWATGNTIY

v_call: TRBV6-6
d_call: TRBD2
j_call: TRBJ2-1
clone_size: NA
cdr3_aa: ASRTTSSEQF

v_call: TRBV19
d_call: NA
j_call: TRBJ1-5
clone_size: NA
cdr3_aa: ASRTGVNQPQH

v_call: TRBV7-9
d_call: TRBD2
j_call: TRBJ2-3
clone_size: NA
cdr3_aa: ASTLRGAGTDTQY

v_call: TRBV18
d_call: NA
j_call: TRBJ2-7
clone_size: NA
cdr3_aa: ASSPQLAYEQY

v_call: TRBV5-1
d_call: NA
j_call: TRBJ2-3
clone_size: few
cdr3_aa: ASSLETDTQY

v_call: TRBV5-1
d_call: TRBD1
j_call: TRBJ1-4
clone_size: NA
cdr3_aa: ASSLETGNEKLF

v_call: TRBV7-2
d_call: TRBD2
j_call: TRBJ2-5
clone_size: once
cdr3_aa: ASSPVGGETQY

v_call: TRBV29-1
d_call: NA
j_call: TRBJ2-2
clone_size: NA
cdr3_aa: SARLGATNTGELF

v_call: TRBV28
d_call: NA
j_call: TRBJ1-2
clone_size: NA
cdr3_aa: ASSADSQISYGYT

v_call: TRBV30
d_call: NA
j_call: TRBJ1-2
clone_size: NA
cdr3_aa: AWSVGRGHYGYT

v_call: TRBV5-1
d_call: NA
j_call: TRBJ2-2
clone_size: NA
cdr3_aa: ASSPNPGNTGELF

v_call: TRBV6-6
d_call: NA
j_call: TRBJ2-7
clone_size: NA
cdr3_aa: ASSSKEGAGEQY

v_call: TRBV4-2
d_call: NA
j_call: TRBJ1-1
clone_size: NA
cdr3_aa: ASSQIQGEAF

v_call: TRBV19
d_call: TRBD1
j_call: TRBJ1-1
clone_size: NA
cdr3_aa: ASSQDRRNTEAF

v_call: TRBV9
d_call: TRBD2
j_call: TRBJ2-3
clone_size: NA
cdr3_aa: ASSGKAGGPSDTQY

v_call: TRBV30
d_call: NA
j_call: TRBJ1-5
clone_size: NA
cdr3_aa: AWSIGNQPQH

v_call: TRBV2
d_call: NA
j_call: TRBJ2-5
clone_size: NA
cdr3_aa: ASSVWSGARKETQY

v_call: TRBV6-5
d_call: NA
j_call: TRBJ1-2
clone_size: few
cdr3_aa: ASSLQGGGYGYT

v_call: TRBV27
d_call: NA
j_call: TRBJ2-7
clone_size: few
cdr3_aa: ASSAGPAYEQY

v_call: TRBV4-2
d_call: NA
j_call: TRBJ1-6
clone_size: NA
cdr3_aa: ASSRQDSPLH